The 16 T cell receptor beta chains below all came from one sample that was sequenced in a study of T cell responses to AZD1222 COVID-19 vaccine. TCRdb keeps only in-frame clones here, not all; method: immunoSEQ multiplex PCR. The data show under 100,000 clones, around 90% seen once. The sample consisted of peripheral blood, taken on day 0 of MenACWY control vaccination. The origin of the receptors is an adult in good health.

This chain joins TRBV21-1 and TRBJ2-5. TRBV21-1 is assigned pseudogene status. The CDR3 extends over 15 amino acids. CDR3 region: CASSKEGGRTETQYF. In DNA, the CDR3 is TGTGCCAGCAGCAAAGAAGGGGGGCGGACAGAGACCCAGTACTTC.

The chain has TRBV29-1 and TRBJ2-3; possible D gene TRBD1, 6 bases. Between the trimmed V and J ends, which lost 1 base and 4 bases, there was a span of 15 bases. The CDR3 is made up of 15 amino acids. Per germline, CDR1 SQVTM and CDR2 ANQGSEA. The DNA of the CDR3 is TGCAGCGTTGAAGGAACCCGACAGGCCCCAGATACGCAGTATTTT. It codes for CSVEGTRQAPDTQYF.

CDR3 in amino acids: CAWSPTKLSNEQFF. The CDR3 DNA follows: TGTGCCTGGAGCCCAACAAAACTCTCGAATGAGCAGTTCTTC. This sequence joins TRBV30 and TRBJ2-1; unclear D gene. This CDR3 region has 14 residues. CDR1 and CDR2 from the germline V gene are GTSNPN and SVGIG (reference sequence). V gave up 3 bases and J gave up 7 bases, with 16 bases separating them.

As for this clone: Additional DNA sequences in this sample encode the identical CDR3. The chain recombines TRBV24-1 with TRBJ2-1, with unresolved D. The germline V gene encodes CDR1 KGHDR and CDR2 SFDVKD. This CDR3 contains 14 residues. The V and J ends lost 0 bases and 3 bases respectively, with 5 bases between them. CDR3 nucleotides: TGTGCCACCAGTGATTTGTCTAACTACAATGAGCAGTTCTTC. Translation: CATSDLSNYNEQFF.

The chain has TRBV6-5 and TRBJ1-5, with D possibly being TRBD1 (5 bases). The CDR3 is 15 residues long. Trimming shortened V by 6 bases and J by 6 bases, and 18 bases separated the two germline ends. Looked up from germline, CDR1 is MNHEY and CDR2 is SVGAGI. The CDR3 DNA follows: TGTGCCAGCAGGTTGGCACAGGAAGCCAGTCAGCCCCAGCATTTT. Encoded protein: CASRLAQEASQPQHF.

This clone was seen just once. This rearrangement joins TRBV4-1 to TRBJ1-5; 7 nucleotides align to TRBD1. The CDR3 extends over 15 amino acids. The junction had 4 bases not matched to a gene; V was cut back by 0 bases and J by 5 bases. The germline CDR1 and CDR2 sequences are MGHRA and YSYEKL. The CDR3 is CASSQEQGTDQPQHF. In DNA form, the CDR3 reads TGCGCCAGCAGCCAAGAACAGGGGACCGATCAGCCCCAGCATTTT.

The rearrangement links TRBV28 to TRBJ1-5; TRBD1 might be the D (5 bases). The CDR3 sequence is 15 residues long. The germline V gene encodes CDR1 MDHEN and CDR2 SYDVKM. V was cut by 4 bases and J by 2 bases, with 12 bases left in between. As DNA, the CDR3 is TGTGCCAGCAGTTCGACCGTCAGGGGCAATCAGCCCCAGCATTTT. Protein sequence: CASSSTVRGNQPQHF. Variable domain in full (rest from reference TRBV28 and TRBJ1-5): DVKVTQSSRYLVKRTGEKVFLECVQDMDHENMFWYRQDPGLGLRLIYFSYDVKMKEKGDIPEGYSVSREKKERFSLILESASTNQTSMYLCASSSTVRGNQPQHFGDGTRLSIL.

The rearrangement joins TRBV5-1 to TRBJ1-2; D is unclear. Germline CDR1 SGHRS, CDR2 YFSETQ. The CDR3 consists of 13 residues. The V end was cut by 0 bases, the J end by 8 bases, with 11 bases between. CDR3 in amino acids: CASSLAGVGGYTF. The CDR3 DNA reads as TGCGCCAGCAGCTTGGCCGGGGTGGGCGGCTACACCTTC.

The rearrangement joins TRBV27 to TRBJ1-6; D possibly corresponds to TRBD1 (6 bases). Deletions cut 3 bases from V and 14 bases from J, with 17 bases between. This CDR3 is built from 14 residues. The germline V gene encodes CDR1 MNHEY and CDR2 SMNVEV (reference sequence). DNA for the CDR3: TGTGCCAGCAGTTTCGTCCAGGGTTCAGGGGCCCTCCACTTT. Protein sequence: CASSFVQGSGALHF.

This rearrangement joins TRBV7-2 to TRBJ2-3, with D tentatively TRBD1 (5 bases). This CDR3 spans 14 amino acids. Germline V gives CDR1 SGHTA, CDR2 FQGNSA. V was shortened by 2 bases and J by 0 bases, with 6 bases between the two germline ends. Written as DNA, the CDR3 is TGTGCCAGCAGCTTACAGGGAAGCACAGATACGCAGTATTTT. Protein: CASSLQGSTDTQYF. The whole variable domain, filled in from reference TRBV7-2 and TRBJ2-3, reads GAGVSQSPSNKVTEKGKDVELRCDPISGHTALYWYRQSLGQGLEFLIYFQGNSAPDKSGLPSDRFSAERTGGSVSTLTIQRTQQEDSAVYLCASSLQGSTDTQYFGPGTRLTVL.

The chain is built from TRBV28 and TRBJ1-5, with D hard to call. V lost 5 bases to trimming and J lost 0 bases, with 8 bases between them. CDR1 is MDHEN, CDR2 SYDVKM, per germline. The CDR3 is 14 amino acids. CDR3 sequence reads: CASSPGLSNQPQHF. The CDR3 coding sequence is TGTGCCAGCAGTCCCGGGCTTAGCAATCAGCCCCAGCATTTT. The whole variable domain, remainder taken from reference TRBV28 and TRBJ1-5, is DVKVTQSSRYLVKRTGEKVFLECVQDMDHENMFWYRQDPGLGLRLIYFSYDVKMKEKGDIPEGYSVSREKKERFSLILESASTNQTSMYLCASSPGLSNQPQHFGDGTRLSIL.

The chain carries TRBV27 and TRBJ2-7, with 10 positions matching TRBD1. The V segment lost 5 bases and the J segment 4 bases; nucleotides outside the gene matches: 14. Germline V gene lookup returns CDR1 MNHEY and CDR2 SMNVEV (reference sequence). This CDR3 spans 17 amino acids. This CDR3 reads CASSPRTGGNGMYEQYF. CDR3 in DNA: TGTGCCAGCAGTCCCCGGACAGGGGGTAACGGGATGTACGAGCAGTACTTC.

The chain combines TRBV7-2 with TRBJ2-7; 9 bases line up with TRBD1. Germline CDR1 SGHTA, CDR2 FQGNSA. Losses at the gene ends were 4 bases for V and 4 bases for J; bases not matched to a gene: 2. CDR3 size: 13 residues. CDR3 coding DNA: TGTGCCAGCAGCTGGGGACAGGGTTACGAGCAGTACTTC. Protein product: CASSWGQGYEQYF.

CDR3 DNA: TGTGCCAGCAGCGTAGTTTCGCGGGAGGGCGGGGATACGCAGTATTTT. This codes for CASSVVSREGGDTQYF. The chain is built from TRBV9 and TRBJ2-3; 9 bases are a match to TRBD2. With 0 bases clipped from V and 6 bases from J, the junction kept 8 bases outside the gene matches. The CDR3 has 16 residues. The V gene's germline CDR1 is SGDLS and CDR2 YYNGEE.

For the CDR3, the DNA is TGTGCCAGCAGTGAAGGGAAAAACACTGAAGCTTTCTTT. Protein: CASSEGKNTEAFF. The chain is built from TRBV2 and TRBJ1-1; the D is unclear. Trimming took 1 base from V and 2 from J, leaving 5 bases between them. Per germline, CDR1 SNHLY and CDR2 FYNNEI. CDR3 length: 13 residues.

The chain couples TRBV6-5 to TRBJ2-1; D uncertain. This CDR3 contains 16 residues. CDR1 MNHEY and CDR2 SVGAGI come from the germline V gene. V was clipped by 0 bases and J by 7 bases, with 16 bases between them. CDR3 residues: CASSYSTAGGLNEQFF. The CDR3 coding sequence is TGTGCCAGCAGTTACTCGACGGCAGGCGGTTTGAATGAGCAGTTCTTC.